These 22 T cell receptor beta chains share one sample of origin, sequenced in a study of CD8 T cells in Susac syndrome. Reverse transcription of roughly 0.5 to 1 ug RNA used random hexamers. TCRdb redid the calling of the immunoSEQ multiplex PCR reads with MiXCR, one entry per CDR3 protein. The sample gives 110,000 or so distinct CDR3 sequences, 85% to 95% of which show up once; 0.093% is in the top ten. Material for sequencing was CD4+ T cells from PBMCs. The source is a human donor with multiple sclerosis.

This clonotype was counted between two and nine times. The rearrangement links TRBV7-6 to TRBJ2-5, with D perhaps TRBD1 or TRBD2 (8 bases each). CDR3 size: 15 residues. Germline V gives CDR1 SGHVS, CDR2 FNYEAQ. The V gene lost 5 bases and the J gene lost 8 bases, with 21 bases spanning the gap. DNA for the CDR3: TGTGCCAGCAGCCCGGCGGGAGGACAGGGTATTACCCAGTACTTC. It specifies CASSPAGGQGITQYF.

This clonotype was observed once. The CDR3 DNA sequence: TGTGCCAGCAGTTTCGCGCCTGGGTCAGGGATCGTCACTGAAGCTTTCTTT. Its protein product is CASSFAPGSGIVTEAFF. The chain combines TRBV6-2 or TRBV6-3 with TRBJ1-1, with D possibly being TRBD1 (5 bases). This CDR3 comprises 17 residues. CDR1 and CDR2 from the germline V gene are MNHEY and SVGEGT. The V end lost 4 bases, the J end lost 4 bases, and 22 bases lay between the germline ends.

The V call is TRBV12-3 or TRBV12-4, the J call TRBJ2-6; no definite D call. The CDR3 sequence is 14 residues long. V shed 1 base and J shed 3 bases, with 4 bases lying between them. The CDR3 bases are TGTGCCAGCAGTTTAGGGCTTGGGGCCAACGTCCTGACTTTC. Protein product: CASSLGLGANVLTF.

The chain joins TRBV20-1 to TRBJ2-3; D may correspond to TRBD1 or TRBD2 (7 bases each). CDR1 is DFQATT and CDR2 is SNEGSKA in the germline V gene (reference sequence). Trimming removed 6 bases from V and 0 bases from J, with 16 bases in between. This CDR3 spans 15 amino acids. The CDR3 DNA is TGCAGTGCCAGGGGGGGACCCCTAAGCACAGATACGCAGTATTTT. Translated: CSARGGPLSTDTQYF.

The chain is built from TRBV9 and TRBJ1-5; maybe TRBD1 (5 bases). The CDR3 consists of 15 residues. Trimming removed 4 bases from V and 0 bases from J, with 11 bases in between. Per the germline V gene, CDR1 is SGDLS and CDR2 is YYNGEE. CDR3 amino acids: CASSSGAYSNQPQHF. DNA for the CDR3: TGTGCCAGCAGCTCCGGGGCTTATAGCAATCAGCCCCAGCATTTT.

CDR3 region: CASSERTHEQYF. The CDR3 coding sequence is TGTGCCAGCAGCGAAAGGACCCACGAGCAGTACTTC. The rearrangement uses TRBV6-2 or TRBV6-3 and TRBJ2-7; no clear D gene. Trimming pared 6 bases from V and 5 bases from J, leaving 11 bases between. Germline loops: CDR1 MNHEY, CDR2 SVGEGT. The CDR3 spans 12 residues.

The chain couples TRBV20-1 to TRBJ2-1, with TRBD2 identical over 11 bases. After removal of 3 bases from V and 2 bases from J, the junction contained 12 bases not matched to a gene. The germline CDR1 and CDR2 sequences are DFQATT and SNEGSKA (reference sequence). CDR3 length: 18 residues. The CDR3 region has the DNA TGCAGTGCTAGGACCCCCGTAGCGGGGGGGGGTACCTACAATGAGCAGTTCTTC. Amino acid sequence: CSARTPVAGGGTYNEQFF.

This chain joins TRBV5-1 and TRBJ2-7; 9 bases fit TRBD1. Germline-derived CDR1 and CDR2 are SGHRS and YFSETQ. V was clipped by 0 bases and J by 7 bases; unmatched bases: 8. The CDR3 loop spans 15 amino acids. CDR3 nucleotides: TGCGCCAGCAGCTTGGCCAGGGACAGGGTGAAAGAGCAGTACTTC. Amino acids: CASSLARDRVKEQYF.

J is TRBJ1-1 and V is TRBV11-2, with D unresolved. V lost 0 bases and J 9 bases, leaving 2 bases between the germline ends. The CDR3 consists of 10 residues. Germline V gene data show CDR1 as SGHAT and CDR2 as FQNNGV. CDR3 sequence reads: CASSLEKAFF. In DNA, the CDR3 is TGTGCCAGCAGCTTAGAAAAAGCTTTCTTT.

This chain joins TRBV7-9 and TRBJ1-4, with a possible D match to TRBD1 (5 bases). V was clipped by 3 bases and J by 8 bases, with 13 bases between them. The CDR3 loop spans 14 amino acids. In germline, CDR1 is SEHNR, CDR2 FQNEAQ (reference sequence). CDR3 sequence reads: CASSFVGENEKLFF. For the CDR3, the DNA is TGTGCCAGCAGCTTTGTAGGGGAGAACGAAAAACTGTTTTTT.

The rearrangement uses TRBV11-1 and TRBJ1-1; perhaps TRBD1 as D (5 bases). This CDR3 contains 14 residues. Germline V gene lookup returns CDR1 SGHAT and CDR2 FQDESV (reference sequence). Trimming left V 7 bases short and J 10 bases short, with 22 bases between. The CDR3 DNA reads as TGTGCCAGCATCCCCTCGGGGCCTATCGGGAGAGCTTTCTTT. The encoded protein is CASIPSGPIGRAFF.

The CDR3 loop reads CASSPGGGSGYTF. The CDR3 DNA follows: TGTGCCAGCAGCCCTGGGGGGGGCTCTGGCTACACCTTC. The genes are TRBV4-2 and TRBJ1-2, with D maybe TRBD1 (6 bases). Germline V lookup: CDR1 LGHNA, CDR2 YNFKEQ. The CDR3 totals 13 residues. Trimming stripped 4 bases from V and 7 bases from J, with 13 bases between.

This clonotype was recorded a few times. The CDR3 DNA reads as TGCAGCGCTGTCGGGCAGGGGGTTGATACGCAGTATTTT. Protein product: CSAVGQGVDTQYF. This chain joins TRBV29-1 and TRBJ2-3; TRBD1 matches at 7 bases. J lost 6 bases, V lost 7 bases, and 10 bases had no gene match. CDR3 length equals 13 residues. Germline V gene lookup returns CDR1 SQVTM and CDR2 ANQGSEA.

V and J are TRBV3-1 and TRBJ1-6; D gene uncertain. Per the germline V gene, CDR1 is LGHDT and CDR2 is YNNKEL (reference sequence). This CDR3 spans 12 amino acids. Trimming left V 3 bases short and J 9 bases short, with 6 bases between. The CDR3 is CASSHVGSPLHF. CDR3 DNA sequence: TGTGCCAGCAGCCACGTGGGTTCACCCCTCCACTTT.

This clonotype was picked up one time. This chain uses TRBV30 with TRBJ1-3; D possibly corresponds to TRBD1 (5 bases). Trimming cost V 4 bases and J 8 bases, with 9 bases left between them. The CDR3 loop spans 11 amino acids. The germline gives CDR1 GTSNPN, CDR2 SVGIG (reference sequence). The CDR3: CAWKRGDTIYF. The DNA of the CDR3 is TGTGCCTGGAAAAGGGGCGACACCATATATTTT.

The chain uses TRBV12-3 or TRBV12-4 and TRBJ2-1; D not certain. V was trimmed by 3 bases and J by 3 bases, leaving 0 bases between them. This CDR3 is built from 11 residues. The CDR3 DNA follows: TGTGCCAGCAGTTTCTACAATGAGCAGTTCTTC. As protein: CASSFYNEQFF.

Here the CDR3 reads CSVAGGGEKLFF. CDR3 nucleotide sequence: TGCAGCGTTGCCGGGGGCGGTGAAAAACTGTTTTTT. The chain couples TRBV29-1 to TRBJ1-4; D might be TRBD1 (6 bases). CDR1 and CDR2 from the germline V gene are SQVTM and ANQGSEA. The CDR3 is 12 amino acids. V gave up 4 bases and J gave up 7 bases, with 10 bases separating them.

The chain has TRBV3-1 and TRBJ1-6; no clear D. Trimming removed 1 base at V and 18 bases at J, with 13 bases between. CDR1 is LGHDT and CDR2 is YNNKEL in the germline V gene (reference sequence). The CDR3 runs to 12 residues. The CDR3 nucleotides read TGTGCCAGCAGCCAAGGCGGATACGTTCACCACTTT. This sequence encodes CASSQGGYVHHF.

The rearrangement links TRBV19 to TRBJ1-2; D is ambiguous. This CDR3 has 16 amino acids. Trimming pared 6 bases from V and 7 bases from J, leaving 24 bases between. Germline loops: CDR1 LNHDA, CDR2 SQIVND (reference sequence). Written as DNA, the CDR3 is TGTGCCAGTAGCACAACACCGAACCCTGCGAGTGGTGGCTACACCTTC. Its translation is CASSTTPNPASGGYTF.

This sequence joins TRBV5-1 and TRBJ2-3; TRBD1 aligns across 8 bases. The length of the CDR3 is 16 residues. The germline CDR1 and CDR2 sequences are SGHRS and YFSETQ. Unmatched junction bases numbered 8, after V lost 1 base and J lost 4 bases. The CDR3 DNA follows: TGCGCCAGCAGCTTGTTAGGGGGACAGGAACCAGATACGCAGTATTTT. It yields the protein CASSLLGGQEPDTQYF.

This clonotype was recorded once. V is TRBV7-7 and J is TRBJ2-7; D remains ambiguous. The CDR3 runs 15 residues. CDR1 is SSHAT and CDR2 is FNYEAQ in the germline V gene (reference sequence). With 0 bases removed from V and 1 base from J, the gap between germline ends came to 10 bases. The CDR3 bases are TGTGCCAGCAGCTTAGCTGTCCCGGAGTCCTACGAGCAGTACTTC. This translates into CASSLAVPESYEQYF.

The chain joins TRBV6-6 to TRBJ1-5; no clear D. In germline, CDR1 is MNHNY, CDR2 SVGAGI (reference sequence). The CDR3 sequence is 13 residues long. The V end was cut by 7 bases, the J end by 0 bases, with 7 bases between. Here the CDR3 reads CASTRDSNQPQHF. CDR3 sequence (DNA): TGTGCCAGCACTCGGGATAGCAATCAGCCCCAGCATTTT.